The TCR beta chain under discussion was sequenced for a study of T-cell reconstitution after alpha-beta-depleted transplantation in children. Broader study findings: Reportedly, alpha-beta T cells present about two months post-transplant originated from several hundred expanded clones of graft origin. Surviving recipient T cells and thymic progenitors underlay high day-60 TCRbeta diversity in some patients.

This clonotype came up many times. Its antigen is not identified. The CDR3 runs 17 residues. V dropped 3 bases and J dropped 0; count of bases not matched to a gene: 8. CDR1 and CDR2 from the germline V gene are MGHRA and YSYEKL. As it was prepared, the TCRbeta library received unique molecular identifiers. TCRdb re-called the PCR reads with MiXCR, one entry per CDR3 protein. The sample yields 540,000 or so distinct CDR3 sequences, 20% to 25% seen once. The chain recombines TRBV4-1 with TRBJ1-1, with 9 bases fitting TRBD1. This receptor was obtained from a boy younger than two who had a stem cell transplant for acute myeloid leukemia, so the T cells may come from the graft donor. The specimen comprised PBMCs, mostly from graft donor cells, sampled 360 days after TCRalphabeta/CD19-depleted stem cell transplant. Written as DNA, the CDR3 is TGCGCCAGCAGCCACCATAGGACAGGGGTAATGAACACTGAAGCTTTCTTT. This sequence encodes CASSHHRTGVMNTEAFF.